Described below is a single TCR beta chain sequence and its context. This specimen comes from a study of blood T cell repertoires in COVID-19. At the level of the study: Sample material is recorded as cDNA or gDNA derived from T cells, B-cell-depleted T cells, or PBMCs.

The protocol was immunoSEQ multiplex PCR, while the TCRdb copy is restricted to in-frame clones and leaves out a portion. The table includes 95,000 or so clones, around 80% detected once. The J segment lost 6 bases and the V segment lost 8 bases, leaving 1 base of the junction unmatched. Germline CDR1 is MNHEY and CDR2 is SVGAGI. The CDR3 runs to 12 residues. The sequence was obtained from a human donor in a cohort sampled during active COVID-19. This chain links TRBV6-5 with TRBJ2-1; 10 positions agree with TRBD2. What was sequenced was peripheral blood. The CDR3 reads CASLAGVNEQFF. The DNA of the CDR3 is TGTGCCAGCCTAGCGGGAGTCAATGAGCAGTTCTTC.